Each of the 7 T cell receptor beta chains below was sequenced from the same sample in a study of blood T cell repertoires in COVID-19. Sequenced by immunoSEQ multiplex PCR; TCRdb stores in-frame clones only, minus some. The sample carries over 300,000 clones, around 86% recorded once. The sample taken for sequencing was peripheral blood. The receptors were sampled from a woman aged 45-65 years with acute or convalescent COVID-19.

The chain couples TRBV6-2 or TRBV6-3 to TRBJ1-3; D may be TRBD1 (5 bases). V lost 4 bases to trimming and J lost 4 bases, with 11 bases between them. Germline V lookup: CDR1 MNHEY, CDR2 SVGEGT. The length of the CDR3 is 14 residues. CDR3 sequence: CASSSQGRGNTIYF. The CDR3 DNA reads TGTGCCAGCAGTTCCCAGGGTCGCGGAAACACCATATATTTT.

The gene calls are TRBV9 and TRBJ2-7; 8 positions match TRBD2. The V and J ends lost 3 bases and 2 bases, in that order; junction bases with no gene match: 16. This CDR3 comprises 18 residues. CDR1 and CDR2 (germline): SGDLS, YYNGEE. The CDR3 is CASSEGGARSGSPYEQYF. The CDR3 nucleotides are TGTGCCAGCAGCGAGGGAGGGGCTCGGAGCGGGAGTCCCTACGAGCAGTACTTC. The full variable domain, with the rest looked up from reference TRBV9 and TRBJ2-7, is DSGVTQTPKHLITATGQRVTLRCSPRSGDLSVYWYQQSLDQGLQFLIQYYNGEERAKGNILERFSAQQFPDLHSELNLSSLELGDSALYFCASSEGGARSGSPYEQYFGPGTRLTVT.

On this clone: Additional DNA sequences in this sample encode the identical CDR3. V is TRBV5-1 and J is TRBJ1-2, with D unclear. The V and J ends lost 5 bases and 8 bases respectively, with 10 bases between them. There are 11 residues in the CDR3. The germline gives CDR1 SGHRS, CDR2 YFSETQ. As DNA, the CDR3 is TGCGCCAGCAGTTTAGGCGGAGGCTACACCTTC. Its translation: CASSLGGGYTF. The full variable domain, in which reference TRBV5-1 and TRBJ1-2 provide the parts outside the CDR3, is KAGVTQTPRYLIKTRGQQVTLSCSPISGHRSVSWYQQTPGQGLQFLFEYFSETQRNKGNFPGRFSGRQFSNSRSEMNVSTLELGDSALYLCASSLGGGYTFGSGTRLTVV.

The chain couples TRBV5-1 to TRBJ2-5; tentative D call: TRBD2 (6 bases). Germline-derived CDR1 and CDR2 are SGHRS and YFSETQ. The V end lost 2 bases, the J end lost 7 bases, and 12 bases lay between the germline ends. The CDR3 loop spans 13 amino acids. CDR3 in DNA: TGCGCCAGCAGCTTCCGGGAGTTCGGGACCCAGTACTTC. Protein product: CASSFREFGTQYF.

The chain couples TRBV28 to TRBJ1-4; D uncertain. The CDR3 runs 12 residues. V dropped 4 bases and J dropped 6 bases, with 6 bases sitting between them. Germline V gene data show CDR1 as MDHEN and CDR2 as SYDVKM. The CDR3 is CASSSGDEKLFF. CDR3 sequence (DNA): TGTGCCAGCAGTTCCGGGGATGAAAAACTGTTTTTT.

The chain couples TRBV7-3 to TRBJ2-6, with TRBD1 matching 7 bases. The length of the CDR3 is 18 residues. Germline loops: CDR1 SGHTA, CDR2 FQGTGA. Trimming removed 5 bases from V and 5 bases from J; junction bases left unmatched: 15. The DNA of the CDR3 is TGTGCCAGCAGCCCTACGGGTCTCAGACAGGGCTGGGCCAACGTCCTGACTTTC. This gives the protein CASSPTGLRQGWANVLTF.

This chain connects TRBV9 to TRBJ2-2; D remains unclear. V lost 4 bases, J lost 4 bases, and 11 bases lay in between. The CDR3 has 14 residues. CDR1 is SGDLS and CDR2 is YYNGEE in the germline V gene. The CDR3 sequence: CASSPWQATGELFF. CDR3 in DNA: TGTGCCAGCAGCCCCTGGCAGGCCACCGGGGAGCTGTTTTTT.